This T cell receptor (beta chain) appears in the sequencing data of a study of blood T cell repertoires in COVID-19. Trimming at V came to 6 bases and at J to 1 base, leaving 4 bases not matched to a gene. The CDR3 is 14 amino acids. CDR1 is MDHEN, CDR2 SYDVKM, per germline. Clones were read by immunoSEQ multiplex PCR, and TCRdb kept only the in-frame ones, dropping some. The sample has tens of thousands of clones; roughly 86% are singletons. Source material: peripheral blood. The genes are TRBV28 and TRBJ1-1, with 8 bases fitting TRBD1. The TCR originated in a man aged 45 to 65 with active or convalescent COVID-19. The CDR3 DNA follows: TGTGCCAGCAGGACCGGGACAGGGAACACTGAAGCTTTCTTT. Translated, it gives CASRTGTGNTEAFF.